The clone carrying this TCR beta chain was picked up one time. What it recognizes is unknown. Germline V CDR1 and CDR2: MNHNS, SASEGT. Deletions cut 7 bases from V and 2 bases from J, with 9 bases between. The CDR3 is 12 residues long. The assay was immunoSEQ multiplex PCR, and TCRdb's table has in-frame clones only and misses some. The sample lists 90,000 to 100,000 clones; 86% were seen once. The time point: baseline pretreatment blood. This sample's treatment: 15 Gy SBRT to primary tumor, nephrectomy 4 weeks later. Clear cell pathology was present in this patient's renal cell carcinoma. The data were taken from a study of radiation and T cells in renal cell carcinoma. Broader study findings: In blood, top tumor clones expanded by 2 weeks, shrinking by 4.

The sample in question was blood, obtained from a patient whose treatment included radiotherapy and nephrectomy. This clonotype was obtained from a man in his forties or fifties with renal cell carcinoma. This rearrangement joins TRBV6-1 to TRBJ2-7; TRBD1 is a possible D gene (5 bases). This CDR3 is CASKGPTYEQYF. The CDR3 DNA follows: TGTGCCAGCAAGGGGCCTACCTACGAGCAGTACTTC.